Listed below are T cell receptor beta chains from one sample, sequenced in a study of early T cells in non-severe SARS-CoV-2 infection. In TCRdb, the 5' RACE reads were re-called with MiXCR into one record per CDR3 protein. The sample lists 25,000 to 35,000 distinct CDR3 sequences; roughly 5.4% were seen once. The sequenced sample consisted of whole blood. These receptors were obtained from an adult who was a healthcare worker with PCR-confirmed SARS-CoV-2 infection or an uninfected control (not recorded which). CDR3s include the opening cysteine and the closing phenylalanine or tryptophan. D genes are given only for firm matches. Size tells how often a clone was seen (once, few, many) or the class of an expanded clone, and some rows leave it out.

CASSHDRADEQYF | TGTGCCAGCAGCCATGACAGGGCGGACGAGCAGTACTTC | many | TRBJ2-7 | TRBD1 | 13 | TRBV12-3/TRBV12-4
CATKRASGKTDTQYF | TGTGCCACCAAGAGGGCTAGCGGGAAAACAGATACGCAGTATTTT | NA | TRBJ2-3 | TRBD2 | 15 | TRBV19
CASSLGSGGPEETQYF | TGTGCCAGCAGCTTAGGGTCGGGAGGGCCGGAAGAGACCCAGTACTTC | many | TRBJ2-5 | TRBD2 | 16 | TRBV7-9
CASSLGLAINEQFF | TGCGCCAGCAGCTTGGGGCTCGCCATCAATGAGCAGTTCTTC | many | TRBJ2-1 | NA | 14 | TRBV5-1
CATQGPYNEQFF | TGTGCCACTCAAGGCCCCTACAATGAGCAGTTCTTC | NA | TRBJ2-1 | NA | 12 | TRBV24-1
CASSFWGTGGSTEAFF | TGTGCCAGCAGTTTTTGGGGAACAGGGGGGTCCACTGAAGCTTTCTTT | few | TRBJ1-1 | TRBD1 | 16 | TRBV27
CASGLKEQFF | TGCGCTAGTGGTTTGAAAGAGCAGTTCTTC | many | TRBJ2-1 | NA | 10 | TRBV12-5
CASTLGRYTDTQYF | TGTGCCAGTACTTTGGGTAGATACACAGATACGCAGTATTTT | many | TRBJ2-3 | NA | 14 | TRBV19
CASSLARRPNDEQFF | TGTGCCAGCAGTTTAGCGAGGAGGCCCAACGATGAGCAGTTCTTC | many | TRBJ2-1 | NA | 15 | TRBV12-3/TRBV12-4
CASSLGQGSGYTF | TGTGCCAGCAGTCTGGGACAGGGGAGTGGCTACACCTTC | medium-sized | TRBJ1-2 | TRBD1 | 13 | TRBV12-3/TRBV12-4
CASSQGNDGYTF | TGTGCCAGCAGCCAGGGGAATGATGGCTACACCTTC | many | TRBJ1-2 | NA | 12 | TRBV3-1
CASGNQPQHF | TGTGCCAGTGGTAATCAGCCCCAGCATTTT | many | TRBJ1-5 | NA | 10 | TRBV19
CASSRQASYNEQFF | TGTGCCAGCAGTCGACAGGCCTCCTACAATGAGCAGTTCTTC | many | TRBJ2-1 | NA | 14 | TRBV6-6
CASSPWTGDSYKQYF | TGTGCCAGCAGCCCCTGGACAGGGGATTCCTACAAGCAGTACTTC | NA | TRBJ2-7 | TRBD1 | 15 | TRBV3-1
CAISFGDRASQDGYTF | TGTGCCATCAGTTTCGGGGACAGAGCCTCGCAGGATGGCTACACCTTC | many | TRBJ1-2 | TRBD1 | 16 | TRBV10-3
CAWSVTGGLAAYEQYF | TGTGCCTGGAGTGTAACCGGGGGACTAGCGGCCTACGAGCAGTACTTC | many | TRBJ2-7 | TRBD2 | 16 | TRBV30
CSVGTFGYTF | TGCAGCGTAGGGACTTTTGGCTACACCTTC | many | TRBJ1-2 | NA | 10 | TRBV29-1
CASSLGAYEQYF | TGTGCCAGCAGTTTGGGGGCCTACGAGCAGTACTTC | NA | TRBJ2-7 | NA | 12 | TRBV28
CASSNPRSSGRGLDTQYF | TGTGCCAGTAGTAACCCCCGTTCAAGCGGGAGAGGTCTAGATACGCAGTATTTT | many | TRBJ2-3 | TRBD2 | 18 | TRBV19
CASSHPPLGYTF | TGTGCCAGCAGTCATCCGCCTCTGGGCTACACCTTC | many | TRBJ1-2 | NA | 12 | TRBV12-3/TRBV12-4
CASYERRGSTNEKLFF | TGTGCCAGCTACGAGCGGCGGGGGTCCACTAATGAAAAACTGTTTTTT | few | TRBJ1-4 | NA | 16 | TRBV28
CATTIRQGLSYEQYF | TGTGCCACCACCATCAGACAGGGCCTCTCCTACGAGCAGTACTTC | few | TRBJ2-7 | TRBD1 | 15 | TRBV24-1
CASSLKAGELFF | TGTGCCAGCAGTTTAAAGGCTGGGGAGCTGTTTTTT | many | TRBJ2-2 | NA | 12 | TRBV12-3/TRBV12-4
CASSREAGTQYF | TGTGCCAGCAGCCGAGAAGCAGGGACCCAGTACTTC | few | TRBJ2-5 | NA | 12 | TRBV7-2
CASSLLDTGELFF | TGTGCCAGCAGCTTACTAGATACCGGGGAGCTGTTTTTT | many | TRBJ2-2 | NA | 13 | TRBV7-2
CASSVKRNTEAFF | TGTGCCAGCAGTGTCAAGAGAAACACTGAAGCTTTCTTT | many | TRBJ1-1 | NA | 13 | TRBV12-3/TRBV12-4
CASSPSTGAYEQYF | TGTGCCAGCAGTCCCTCGACAGGGGCCTACGAGCAGTACTTC | many | TRBJ2-7 | TRBD1 | 14 | TRBV6-5
CASSQGRHLNTEAFF | TGTGCCAGCAGCCAAGGGCGTCACCTGAACACTGAAGCTTTCTTT | many | TRBJ1-1 | NA | 15 | TRBV3-1
CASSEQGLRGRDTQYF | TGTGCCAGCAGCGAACAGGGCTTGCGCGGGCGGGATACGCAGTATTTT | many | TRBJ2-3 | NA | 16 | TRBV6-5
CASSLDRGRTEAFF | TGTGCCAGCAGTTTAGACAGGGGAAGGACTGAAGCTTTCTTT | many | TRBJ1-1 | TRBD1 | 14 | TRBV12-3/TRBV12-4
CASSATGTTSYNEQFF | TGCGCCAGCAGCGCCACCGGGACTACCTCCTACAATGAGCAGTTCTTC | many | TRBJ2-1 | TRBD2 | 16 | TRBV5-1
CASSPREVTGELFF | TGTGCTAGCAGCCCCCGCGAGGTCACCGGGGAGCTGTTTTTT | many | TRBJ2-2 | NA | 14 | TRBV7-7
CASSYGVGTSPNEQFF | TGTGCCAGCAGTTACGGGGTAGGGACTAGCCCAAATGAGCAGTTCTTC | many | TRBJ2-1 | TRBD2 | 16 | TRBV6-2/TRBV6-3
CASRVYRGRKSDGYTF | TGTGCCAGCAGAGTCTACAGGGGGCGTAAGTCGGATGGCTACACCTTC | many | TRBJ1-2 | TRBD1 | 16 | TRBV6-5
CASSYSLRGGPPEQYF | TGTGCCAGCAGTTACTCGCTGCGGGGAGGGCCGCCCGAGCAGTACTTC | NA | TRBJ2-7 | TRBD2 | 16 | TRBV6-2/TRBV6-3
CASSYAGRNTEAFF | TGTGCCAGCAGTTACGCAGGGCGGAACACTGAAGCTTTCTTT | NA | TRBJ1-1 | NA | 14 | TRBV6-5
CASSIAGTTGELFF | TGTGCCAGCAGTATAGCGGGGACCACCGGGGAGCTGTTTTTT | many | TRBJ2-2 | TRBD2 | 14 | TRBV6-5
CASSPNRDYDEQYF | TGTGCCAGCTCACCCAACCGGGACTACGACGAGCAGTACTTC | many | TRBJ2-7 | TRBD2 | 14 | TRBV18
CASRGGSYQSSYNEQFF | TGTGCCAGTAGGGGGGGCTCGTACCAGAGCTCCTACAATGAGCAGTTCTTC | many | TRBJ2-1 | NA | 17 | TRBV19
CSGWSPTEAFF | TGCAGCGGGTGGAGCCCGACTGAAGCTTTCTTT | few | TRBJ1-1 | NA | 11 | TRBV29-1
CASSQARDTVMYTEAFF | TGCGCCAGCAGCCAAGCCAGGGACACCGTAATGTACACTGAAGCTTTCTTT | many | TRBJ1-1 | NA | 17 | TRBV4-1
CSARVPGLVYEQYF | TGCAGTGCTAGAGTCCCAGGGTTAGTCTACGAGCAGTACTTC | many | TRBJ2-7 | NA | 14 | TRBV20-1
CSARDPSGGTDTQYF | TGCAGTGCTAGAGATCCTAGCGGAGGCACAGATACGCAGTATTTT | NA | TRBJ2-3 | TRBD2 | 15 | TRBV20-1
CASSLARTRLNTEAFF | TGTGCCAGCAGCTTAGCGAGGACCAGGTTGAACACTGAAGCTTTCTTT | medium-sized | TRBJ1-1 | NA | 16 | TRBV7-8
CASSLAGLARINEQFF | TGTGCCAGCAGCTTAGCCGGACTAGCGAGAATCAATGAGCAGTTCTTC | many | TRBJ2-1 | TRBD2 | 16 | TRBV11-2
CASSEFYRGRGSPLHF | TGTGCCAGCAGTGAATTCTACAGGGGGCGAGGTTCACCCCTCCACTTT | many | TRBJ1-6 | TRBD1 | 16 | TRBV25-1
CSVESGYEQYF | TGCAGCGTTGAATCAGGGTACGAGCAGTACTTC | few | TRBJ2-7 | NA | 11 | TRBV29-1
CASSSRNTIYF | TGTGCCAGCAGCTCTCGAAACACCATATATTTT | many | TRBJ1-3 | NA | 11 | TRBV3-1
CASSLGPLGSGNTIYF | TGTGCCAGCAGCTTAGGGCCCCTCGGCTCTGGAAACACCATATATTTT | many | TRBJ1-3 | NA | 16 | TRBV7-2
CASSQELRAFF | TGCGCCAGCAGCCAAGAACTCAGGGCTTTCTTT | many | TRBJ1-1 | NA | 11 | TRBV4-1
CASSFDSKETQYF | TGTGCCAGCAGCTTCGACTCAAAAGAGACCCAGTACTTC | NA | TRBJ2-5 | NA | 13 | TRBV7-2
CASSKLAGGGTDTQYF | TGTGCCAGCAGCAAATTAGCGGGAGGAGGCACAGATACGCAGTATTTT | few | TRBJ2-3 | TRBD2 | 16 | TRBV9
CASSRGTGGDSPLHF | TGTGCCAGCAGCCGCGGGACAGGGGGAGACTCACCCCTCCACTTT | NA | TRBJ1-6 | TRBD1 | 15 | TRBV3-1